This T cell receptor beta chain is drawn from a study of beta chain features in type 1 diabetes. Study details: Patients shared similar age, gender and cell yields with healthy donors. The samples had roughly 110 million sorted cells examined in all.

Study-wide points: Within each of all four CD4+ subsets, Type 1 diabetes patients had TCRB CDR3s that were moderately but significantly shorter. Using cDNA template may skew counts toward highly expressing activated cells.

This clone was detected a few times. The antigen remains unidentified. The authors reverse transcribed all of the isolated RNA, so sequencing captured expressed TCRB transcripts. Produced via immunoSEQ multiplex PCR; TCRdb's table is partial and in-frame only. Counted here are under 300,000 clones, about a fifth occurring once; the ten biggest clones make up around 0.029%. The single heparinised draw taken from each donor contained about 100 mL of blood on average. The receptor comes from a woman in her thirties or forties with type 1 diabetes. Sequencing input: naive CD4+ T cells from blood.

CDR3 residues: CASSTRQDSNQPQHF. The DNA for the CDR3 is TGTGCCAGCAGTACAAGACAGGATAGCAATCAGCCCCAGCATTTT. This sequence joins TRBV6-5 and TRBJ1-5, with TRBD1 as a possible D gene (6 bases). Germline CDR1 MNHEY, CDR2 SVGAGI. V was trimmed by 5 bases and J by 0 bases, leaving 11 bases between them. This CDR3 spans 15 amino acids.